Listed below are T cell receptor beta chains from one sample, sequenced in a study of graft-versus-host responses after intestinal transplantation. These receptors' targets are unknown. Repertoires were generated with immunoSEQ multiplex PCR, while TCRdb's copy carries only in-frame clones and drops some. The sample records about 130,000 clones, over 90% being singletons. The sample was unstimulated CD4+ T cells sorted from spleen or lymph node cells, taken before intestinal transplant. These receptors were taken from a human donor who received an intestinal transplant. CDR3s include the opening cysteine and the closing phenylalanine or tryptophan. The D gene is left open where the match is weak. Part of the rows lack a size; the others show once, few, many or a class for expanded clones.

D: TRBD2; J: TRBJ2-1; V: TRBV6-4; size: once; CDR3: CASSEQLAGAHEQFF; DNA: TGTGCCAGCAGTGAGCAACTAGCGGGAGCCCATGAGCAGTTCTTC
D: TRBD2; J: TRBJ2-1; V: TRBV2; size: few; CDR3: CASLLAGVLNEQFF; DNA: TGTGCCAGCCTACTAGCGGGAGTTTTGAATGAGCAGTTCTTC
D: .; J: TRBJ1-6; V: TRBV19; size: .; CDR3: CASSTWGGAQRNSPLHF; DNA: TGTGCCAGTAGTACGTGGGGGGGGGCGCAGAGGAATTCACCCCTCCACTTT
D: .; J: TRBJ2-7; V: TRBV20-1; size: .; CDR3: CSHRESEQYF; DNA: TGCAGTCACAGGGAATCCGAGCAGTACTTC
D: TRBD1; J: TRBJ2-7; V: TRBV2; size: .; CDR3: CASRRTGGASEQYF; DNA: TGTGCCAGCCGACGGACAGGTGGGGCTTCCGAGCAGTACTTC
D: TRBD1; J: TRBJ2-2; V: TRBV5-1; size: .; CDR3: CASTELGQANTGELFF; DNA: TGCGCCAGCACCGAATTGGGACAGGCGAACACCGGGGAGCTGTTTTTT
D: TRBD1; J: TRBJ1-2; V: TRBV6-5; size: .; CDR3: CASRQGTGWGYGYTF; DNA: TGTGCCAGCAGACAGGGGACAGGGTGGGGGTATGGCTACACCTTC
D: .; J: TRBJ1-1; V: TRBV14; size: .; CDR3: CASSQDLMGLEAFF; DNA: TGTGCCAGCAGCCAAGATCTGATGGGTCTCGAAGCTTTCTTT
D: TRBD2; J: TRBJ2-3; V: TRBV9; size: .; CDR3: CASSVGAASGRLDTQYF; DNA: TGTGCCAGCAGCGTAGGGGCGGCTAGCGGGAGGTTAGATACGCAGTATTTT
D: TRBD2; J: TRBJ2-3; V: TRBV6-6; size: .; CDR3: CASSYSSGSGDTQYF; DNA: TGTGCCAGCAGTTATTCTAGCGGGAGTGGGGATACGCAGTATTTT
D: TRBD1; J: TRBJ1-5; V: TRBV6-5; size: .; CDR3: CASRRDRGDPGPQHF; DNA: TGTGCCAGCAGACGCGACAGGGGAGACCCCGGGCCCCAGCATTTT
D: .; J: TRBJ2-3; V: TRBV19; size: .; CDR3: CTSSIRADTQYF; DNA: TGTACCAGTAGTATAAGGGCAGATACGCAGTATTTT
D: TRBD2; J: TRBJ2-1; V: TRBV19; size: few; CDR3: CASTRGLGRANEQFF; DNA: TGTGCCAGTACGCGGGGACTCGGGAGGGCCAATGAGCAGTTCTTC
D: TRBD1; J: TRBJ2-5; V: TRBV2; size: .; CDR3: CASSPILPGQAQETQYF; DNA: TGTGCCAGCAGCCCAATTCTCCCGGGACAGGCGCAAGAGACCCAGTACTTC
D: .; J: TRBJ2-1; V: TRBV7-3; size: .; CDR3: CASSSRTGSSYNEQFF; DNA: TGTGCCAGCAGCTCTCGGACTGGGAGCTCCTACAATGAGCAGTTCTTC